Each of the 18 T cell receptor beta chains below was sequenced from the same sample in a study of blood T cells in healthy people across ages. A second PCR, run for about 7 to 11 cycles, used a sample-barcoded 5' primer plus a J-beta primer mix. TCRdb called the 5' RACE reads again in MiXCR, with one record for every CDR3 protein. This table has about 1.5 million distinct CDR3 sequences, 35% to 45% appearing once. Sequenced: blood. These receptors were collected from a woman aged 18-29 years in good health.

This clonotype showed up just a few times. This rearrangement joins TRBV20-1 to TRBJ1-1; tentative D call: TRBD1 (5 bases). Trimming cost V 6 bases and J 1 base, with 15 bases left between them. The CDR3 runs 14 residues. Germline CDR1 reads DFQATT; CDR2 reads SNEGSKA (reference sequence). The CDR3 DNA is TGCAGTGCCTTCCTACAGAGGGGGAACACTGAAGCTTTCTTT. Translated, it gives CSAFLQRGNTEAFF.

This clonotype showed up just a few times. This chain links TRBV7-9 with TRBJ2-3; possibly TRBD1 for D (5 bases). In germline, CDR1 is SEHNR, CDR2 FQNEAQ (reference sequence). Trimming cost V 3 bases and J 0 bases, with 13 bases left between them. This CDR3 has 16 amino acids. In DNA, the CDR3 is TGTGCCAGCAGCTTGGCGGCAGGGATAAGCACAGATACGCAGTATTTT. As protein: CASSLAAGISTDTQYF.

As to this clonotype: The junction differs from germline at one of its ends, possibly a read error. This rearrangement joins TRBV25-1 to TRBJ2-7; either TRBD1 or TRBD2 may supply D (5 bases each). The germline V gene encodes CDR1 MGHDK and CDR2 SYGVNS. The CDR3 spans 12 residues. CDR3 sequence: CASGRDLYEQHF. The CDR3 coding sequence is TGTGCCAGCGGCCGGGACCTCTACGAGCAGCACTTC.

This sequence joins TRBV7-9 and TRBJ2-1; D unclear. Trimming took 5 bases from V and 4 from J, leaving 15 bases between them. CDR1 is SEHNR and CDR2 is FQNEAQ in the germline V gene (reference sequence). The CDR3 extends over 15 amino acids. The CDR3 loop is CASSPGPTSYNEQFF. The CDR3 DNA reads as TGTGCCAGCAGCCCTGGTCCCACCTCATACAATGAGCAGTTCTTC.

This clonotype was found a few times. J is TRBJ2-7 and V is TRBV2, with TRBD2 matching over 9 bases. The CDR3 spans 14 residues. Unmatched junction bases numbered 5, after V lost 7 bases and J lost 1 base. Germline lookup yields CDR1 SNHLY and CDR2 FYNNEI. The CDR3 loop reads CASTRLAESYEQYF. CDR3 DNA sequence: TGTGCCAGCACGAGACTAGCGGAATCCTACGAGCAGTACTTC.

Comment on this clonotype: Sequence at one end of the junction differs from germline and may be a read error. The genes are TRBV24-1 and TRBJ2-1, with 7 bases identical to TRBD1. Germline loops: CDR1 KGHDR, CDR2 SFDVKD. The CDR3 has 12 residues. CDR3 in DNA: TGTGCCACCTGTGATCGACAGGGATACGAGTTCTTC. It specifies CATCDRQGYEFF.

The chain links TRBV12-3 or TRBV12-4 to TRBJ1-4, with D tentatively TRBD1 (5 bases). The CDR3 is 16 amino acids. V was cut by 1 base and J by 10 bases, with 19 bases left in between. In DNA, the CDR3 is TGTGCCAGCAGTTTAGGGGACGCAGGACTAGTCGGAAAACTGTTTTTT. Its translation: CASSLGDAGLVGKLFF.

This clonotype showed up just once. This sequence joins TRBV4-3 and TRBJ2-1, with no clear D. With 1 base removed from V and 1 base from J, the gap between germline ends came to 11 bases. The length of the CDR3 is 16 residues. The germline gives CDR1 LGHNA, CDR2 YSLEER. CDR3: CASSQGASQSYNEQFF. In nucleotides, the CDR3 is TGCGCCAGCAGCCAAGGGGCTAGTCAGTCCTACAATGAGCAGTTCTTC.

The chain uses TRBV7-9 and TRBJ1-4; tentative D call: TRBD1 (6 bases). This CDR3 has 14 amino acids. The ends were cut back, 6 bases at V and 3 bases at J, with 11 bases in the middle. Germline assignment: CDR1 SEHNR and CDR2 FQNEAQ (reference sequence). The DNA of the CDR3 is TGTGCCAGCAGACAACAGGGCTCTAATGAAAAACTGTTTTTT. It specifies CASRQQGSNEKLFF.

The rearrangement joins TRBV4-1 to TRBJ2-1; no reliable D call. This CDR3 spans 13 amino acids. The germline V gene has CDR1 MGHRA and CDR2 YSYEKL. Trimming left V 3 bases short and J 4 bases short, with 7 bases between. The CDR3 reads CASSHQSYNEQFF. CDR3 bases: TGCGCCAGCAGCCATCAATCTTACAATGAGCAGTTCTTC.

The gene calls are TRBV7-2 and TRBJ1-6; D remains unclear. The ends were cut back, 2 bases at V and 10 bases at J, with 12 bases in the middle. The CDR3 length is 14 residues. Germline CDR1 and CDR2: SGHTA and FQGNSA. CDR3 DNA: TGTGCCAGCAGCTTAATCGGGATAGGGTCACCCCTCCACTTT. Its translation: CASSLIGIGSPLHF. Complete variable domain (other parts from reference TRBV7-2 and TRBJ1-6): GAGVSQSPSNKVTEKGKDVELRCDPISGHTALYWYRQSLGQGLEFLIYFQGNSAPDKSGLPSDRFSAERTGGSVSTLTIQRTQQEDSAVYLCASSLIGIGSPLHFGNGTRLTVT.

This chain joins TRBV11-2 and TRBJ2-1, with 8 nucleotides matching TRBD2. From germline, CDR1 is SGHAT and CDR2 FQNNGV. This CDR3 has 17 residues. The V segment lost 5 bases and the J segment 0 bases; nucleotides outside the gene matches: 9. In DNA, the CDR3 is TGTGCCAGCAGCCAGTCCTTTAGCGGGAACTCCTACAATGAGCAGTTCTTC. It is translated as CASSQSFSGNSYNEQFF.

There are many counts of this clonotype. The rearrangement joins TRBV12-3 or TRBV12-4 to TRBJ2-5; 8 bases fit TRBD2. V dropped 6 bases and J dropped 0; count of bases not matched to a gene: 12. This CDR3 has 17 amino acids. The CDR3 is CASSSFGGGGYQETQYF. The CDR3 DNA follows: TGTGCCAGCAGCTCATTCGGGGGGGGAGGGTACCAAGAGACCCAGTACTTC.

This clonotype has only a few counts. The chain links TRBV25-1 to TRBJ1-1; D not resolved. Looked up from germline, CDR1 is MGHDK and CDR2 is SYGVNS. The CDR3 consists of 13 residues. V was cut by 2 bases and J by 3 bases, with 7 bases left in between. CDR3: CASSEQEDTEAFF. The CDR3 DNA follows: TGTGCCAGCAGTGAACAGGAGGACACTGAAGCTTTCTTT.

The sample holds a few counts of this clonotype. The CDR3 loop reads CASSPLSGLTSTDTQYF. In nucleotides, the CDR3 is TGTGCCAGCTCACCCTTATCGGGCTTGACTAGCACAGATACGCAGTATTTT. This chain uses TRBV18 with TRBJ2-3; D uncertain. CDR3 length: 17 amino acids. Germline CDR1 and CDR2: KGHSH and LQKENI. With 3 bases removed from V and 0 bases from J, the gap between germline ends came to 16 bases. The variable domain in full, with the rest retrieved from reference TRBV18 and TRBJ2-3, is NAGVMQNPRHLVRRRGQEARLRCSPMKGHSHVYWYRQLPEEGLKFMVYLQKENIIDESGMPKERFSAEFPKEGPSILRIQQVVRGDSAAYFCASSPLSGLTSTDTQYFGPGTRLTVL.

The chain recombines TRBV28 with TRBJ2-6; unclear D gene. CDR3 length equals 17 residues. V was trimmed by 3 bases and J by 0 bases, leaving 12 bases between them. CDR1 MDHEN and CDR2 SYDVKM come from the germline V gene. The CDR3 spells CASSFETLFSGANVLTF. CDR3 DNA: TGTGCCAGCAGTTTTGAGACACTATTCTCTGGGGCCAACGTCCTGACTTTC. Full variable domain (rest looked up from reference TRBV28 and TRBJ2-6): DVKVTQSSRYLVKRTGEKVFLECVQDMDHENMFWYRQDPGLGLRLIYFSYDVKMKEKGDIPEGYSVSREKKERFSLILESASTNQTSMYLCASSFETLFSGANVLTFGAGSRLTVL.

Of note for this clonotype: Sequence at one end of the junction differs from germline and may be a read error. J is TRBJ2-7 and V is TRBV12-3 or TRBV12-4; maybe TRBD2 (5 bases). CDR3 size: 16 residues. In DNA form, the CDR3 reads TGTGCCAGCAGTTCAAGGAGCGGATTTCACTCCCACGAGCAGTACTTC. This encodes CASSSRSGFHSHEQYF.

V and J are TRBV7-2 and TRBJ2-1; D call uncertain. CDR1 and CDR2 from the germline V gene are SGHTA and FQGNSA. The CDR3 consists of 18 residues. The ends were cut back, 3 bases at V and 5 bases at J, with 23 bases in the middle. CDR3 in DNA: TGTGCCAGCAGCTTTCACGACGGAGCGTTTTACCCGGACAATGAGCAGTTCTTC. It specifies CASSFHDGAFYPDNEQFF.